A selection of T cell receptor beta chains follows, all from one sample in a study of control samples from healthy donors and cancer patients. Profiled with immunoSEQ multiplex PCR; TCRdb holds only in-frame clones, not every one. The sample lists some 150,000 clones; 89% were seen once. The sequencing sample was made of blood. The receptors come from a man aged 25 to 40 in good health. Each CDR3 is given with its conserved first and last residue. Fields, in order: J gene, clone size, D gene, V gene, CDR3 protein, CDR3 DNA. D genes are given only for firm matches. Some rows have no size entry. The others give once, few or many, or a class for an expanded clone.

j_gene: TRBJ2-5
abundance: NA
d_gene: TRBD1
v_gene: TRBV6-2/TRBV6-3
CDR3aa: CASSDREETQYF
CDR3nt: TGTGCCAGCAGCGACAGGGAAGAGACCCAGTACTTC

j_gene: TRBJ1-6
abundance: few
d_gene: TRBD1
v_gene: TRBV7-8
CDR3aa: CASSSGQGAVSPLHF
CDR3nt: TGTGCCAGCAGCTCCGGACAGGGGGCGGTTTCACCCCTCCACTTT

j_gene: TRBJ1-3
abundance: NA
d_gene: NA
v_gene: TRBV2
CDR3aa: CASSAGDYSGNTIYF
CDR3nt: TGTGCCAGCAGTGCTGGGGATTACTCTGGAAACACCATATATTTT

j_gene: TRBJ2-7
abundance: once
d_gene: NA
v_gene: TRBV19
CDR3aa: CASSRGDSYEQYF
CDR3nt: TGTGCCAGTAGTAGGGGGGATTCCTACGAGCAGTACTTC

j_gene: TRBJ1-1
abundance: NA
d_gene: NA
v_gene: TRBV6-1
CDR3aa: CASSEIQGNTEAFF
CDR3nt: TGTGCCAGCAGTGAAATACAGGGGAACACTGAAGCTTTCTTT

j_gene: TRBJ2-3
abundance: NA
d_gene: NA
v_gene: TRBV7-8
CDR3aa: CASSDGTSPDTQYF
CDR3nt: TGTGCCAGCAGCGATGGTACGTCCCCAGATACGCAGTATTTT

j_gene: TRBJ1-2
abundance: NA
d_gene: TRBD1
v_gene: TRBV28
CDR3aa: CASSLDRGHGYGYTF
CDR3nt: TGTGCCAGCAGTTTAGACAGGGGGCACGGCTATGGCTACACCTTC

j_gene: TRBJ1-3
abundance: NA
d_gene: NA
v_gene: TRBV7-2
CDR3aa: CASSLSRGSGNTIYF
CDR3nt: TGTGCCAGCAGCTTATCACGTGGCTCTGGAAACACCATATATTTT

j_gene: TRBJ2-7
abundance: NA
d_gene: NA
v_gene: TRBV4-2
CDR3aa: CASSQDSYEQYF
CDR3nt: TGTGCCAGCAGCCAGGACAGCTACGAGCAGTACTTC

j_gene: TRBJ1-1
abundance: NA
d_gene: TRBD1
v_gene: TRBV27
CDR3aa: CASRPKQGLNTEAFF
CDR3nt: TGTGCCAGCAGACCTAAACAGGGGCTTAACACTGAAGCTTTCTTT

j_gene: TRBJ1-1
abundance: once
d_gene: TRBD1
v_gene: TRBV29-1
CDR3aa: CSVASRQGANTEAFF
CDR3nt: TGCAGCGTAGCCTCTAGACAGGGGGCGAACACTGAAGCTTTCTTT

j_gene: TRBJ2-7
abundance: NA
d_gene: NA
v_gene: TRBV3-1/TRBV3-2
CDR3aa: CASSQGGRGGEQYF
CDR3nt: TGTGCCAGCAGCCAAGGCGGGAGAGGGGGCGAGCAGTACTTC

j_gene: TRBJ2-4
abundance: NA
d_gene: NA
v_gene: TRBV5-1
CDR3aa: CASRPQPIAKNIQYF
CDR3nt: TGCGCCAGCAGACCTCAACCCATAGCCAAAAACATTCAGTACTTC

j_gene: TRBJ2-5
abundance: NA
d_gene: NA
v_gene: TRBV19
CDR3aa: CASSSAGVRQETQYF
CDR3nt: TGTGCCAGTAGTTCAGCTGGCGTAAGACAAGAGACCCAGTACTTC

j_gene: TRBJ2-3
abundance: NA
d_gene: NA
v_gene: TRBV9
CDR3aa: CASSVGGRGGGSPDTQYF
CDR3nt: TGTGCCAGCAGCGTAGGGGGAAGGGGCGGAGGAAGTCCAGATACGCAGTATTTT

j_gene: TRBJ1-2
abundance: NA
d_gene: NA
v_gene: TRBV27
CDR3aa: CASSLSGQVYGYTF
CDR3nt: TGTGCCAGCAGTTTATCGGGGCAGGTCTATGGCTACACCTTC

j_gene: TRBJ2-1
abundance: NA
d_gene: TRBD2
v_gene: TRBV4-3
CDR3aa: CASSQAGGSYNEQFF
CDR3nt: TGCGCCAGCAGCCAAGCGGGGGGAAGCTACAATGAGCAGTTCTTC

j_gene: TRBJ2-7
abundance: NA
d_gene: NA
v_gene: TRBV18
CDR3aa: CASSPDHEQYF
CDR3nt: TGTGCCAGCTCACCGGACCACGAGCAGTACTTC

j_gene: TRBJ2-7
abundance: NA
d_gene: NA
v_gene: TRBV18
CDR3aa: CASSPRWTNPQGYEQYF
CDR3nt: TGTGCCAGCTCACCGCGGTGGACTAATCCACAGGGCTACGAGCAGTACTTC

j_gene: TRBJ2-7
abundance: NA
d_gene: NA
v_gene: TRBV27
CDR3aa: CASSLGASGPYEQYF
CDR3nt: TGTGCCAGCAGTTTAGGGGCATCGGGGCCCTACGAGCAGTACTTC

j_gene: TRBJ1-6
abundance: NA
d_gene: TRBD1
v_gene: TRBV7-2
CDR3aa: CASSSPRGGPLHF
CDR3nt: TGTGCCAGCAGCTCCCCCAGGGGGGGGCCCCTCCACTTT

j_gene: TRBJ2-1
abundance: NA
d_gene: TRBD2
v_gene: TRBV3-1/TRBV3-2
CDR3aa: CASSYGPTGRGDEQFF
CDR3nt: TGTGCCAGCAGCTACGGCCCTACCGGGAGGGGCGATGAGCAGTTCTTC

j_gene: TRBJ1-5
abundance: NA
d_gene: NA
v_gene: TRBV6-5
CDR3aa: CASQGSGNQPQHF
CDR3nt: TGTGCCAGCCAGGGGAGCGGTAATCAGCCCCAGCATTTT

j_gene: TRBJ2-4
abundance: NA
d_gene: TRBD2
v_gene: TRBV7-9
CDR3aa: CASSSSGLAKNIQYF
CDR3nt: TGTGCCAGCAGCTCTAGCGGGCTAGCCAAAAACATTCAGTACTTC

j_gene: TRBJ2-7
abundance: NA
d_gene: TRBD1
v_gene: TRBV19
CDR3aa: CASRPGTGPLYEQYF
CDR3nt: TGTGCCAGTAGGCCCGGGACAGGGCCACTCTACGAGCAGTACTTC

j_gene: TRBJ1-2
abundance: NA
d_gene: NA
v_gene: TRBV24-1
CDR3aa: CATSDSRRGFGYTF
CDR3nt: TGTGCCACCAGTGATTCCAGGAGGGGATTCGGCTACACCTTC

j_gene: TRBJ2-5
abundance: NA
d_gene: NA
v_gene: TRBV6-5
CDR3aa: CASTRAQETQYF
CDR3nt: TGTGCCAGCACGAGGGCCCAAGAGACCCAGTACTTC

j_gene: TRBJ2-5
abundance: NA
d_gene: TRBD2
v_gene: TRBV6-2/TRBV6-3
CDR3aa: CASSPVRTSGSQDF
CDR3nt: TGTGCCAGCAGCCCGGTTCGGACTAGCGGGAGTCAGGACTTC

j_gene: TRBJ2-3
abundance: NA
d_gene: NA
v_gene: TRBV6-5
CDR3aa: CASSYSGAGAQYF
CDR3nt: TGTGCCAGCAGTTACTCGGGCGCGGGGGCACAGTATTTT

j_gene: TRBJ1-1
abundance: NA
d_gene: NA
v_gene: TRBV19
CDR3aa: CASSMIGTEAFF
CDR3nt: TGTGCCAGTAGTATGATAGGGACTGAAGCTTTCTTT

j_gene: TRBJ1-1
abundance: once
d_gene: NA
v_gene: TRBV4-3
CDR3aa: CASSQRRGTEAFF
CDR3nt: TGCGCCAGCAGCCAACGCAGGGGCACTGAAGCTTTCTTT

j_gene: TRBJ1-5
abundance: once
d_gene: NA
v_gene: TRBV6-5
CDR3aa: CASSWGFGQPQHF
CDR3nt: TGTGCCAGCAGTTGGGGGTTTGGGCAGCCCCAGCATTTT

j_gene: TRBJ2-1
abundance: NA
d_gene: TRBD2
v_gene: TRBV4-3
CDR3aa: CASSPRTSGGAGEQFF
CDR3nt: TGCGCCAGCAGCCCCAGGACTAGCGGGGGGGCTGGCGAGCAGTTCTTC

j_gene: TRBJ2-7
abundance: NA
d_gene: TRBD1
v_gene: TRBV11-2
CDR3aa: CASLSQGYEQYF
CDR3nt: TGTGCCAGTCTATCACAGGGGTACGAGCAGTACTTC

j_gene: TRBJ2-3
abundance: NA
d_gene: TRBD2
v_gene: TRBV7-3
CDR3aa: CASSSTSGSDTQYF
CDR3nt: TGTGCCAGCAGCTCCACTAGCGGGAGTGATACGCAGTATTTT

j_gene: TRBJ2-2
abundance: NA
d_gene: NA
v_gene: TRBV5-4
CDR3aa: CASSFAGLNTGELFF
CDR3nt: TGTGCCAGCAGCTTTGCAGGACTGAACACCGGGGAGCTGTTTTTT